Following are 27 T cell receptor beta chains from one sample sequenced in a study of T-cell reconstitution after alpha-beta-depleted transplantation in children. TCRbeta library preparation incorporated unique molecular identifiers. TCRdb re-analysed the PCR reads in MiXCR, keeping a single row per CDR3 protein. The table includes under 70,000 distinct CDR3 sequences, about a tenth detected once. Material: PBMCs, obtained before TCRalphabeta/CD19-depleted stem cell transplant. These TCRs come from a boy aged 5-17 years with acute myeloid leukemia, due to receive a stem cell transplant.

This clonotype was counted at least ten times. CDR3 in DNA: TGTGCCAGCAGCCTAAACATTAAGACCCAGTACTTC. Translated, it gives CASSLNIKTQYF. This chain uses TRBV6-2 or TRBV6-3 with TRBJ2-5; D gene unclear. V lost 6 bases to trimming and J lost 6 bases, with 11 bases between them. The CDR3 totals 12 residues. Germline values: CDR1 MNHEY, CDR2 SVGEGT.

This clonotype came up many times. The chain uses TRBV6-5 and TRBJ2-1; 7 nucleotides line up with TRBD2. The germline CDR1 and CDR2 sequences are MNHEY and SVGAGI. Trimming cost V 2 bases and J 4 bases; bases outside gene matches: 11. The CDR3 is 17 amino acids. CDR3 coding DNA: TGTGCCAGCAGTTACCGACGGGACTATCGGGTTTACAATGAGCAGTTCTTC. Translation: CASSYRRDYRVYNEQFF.

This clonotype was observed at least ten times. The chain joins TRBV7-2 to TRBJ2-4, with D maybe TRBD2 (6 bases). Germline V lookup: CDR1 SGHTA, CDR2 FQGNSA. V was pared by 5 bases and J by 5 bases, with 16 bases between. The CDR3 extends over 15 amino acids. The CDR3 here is CASSPARGRENIQYF. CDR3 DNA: TGTGCCAGCAGCCCCGCGCGGGGAAGAGAAAACATTCAGTACTTC.

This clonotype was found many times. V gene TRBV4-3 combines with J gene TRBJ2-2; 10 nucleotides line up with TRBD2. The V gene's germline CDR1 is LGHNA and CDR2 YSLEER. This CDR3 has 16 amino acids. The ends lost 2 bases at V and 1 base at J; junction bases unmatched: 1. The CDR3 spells CASSQWTSGNTGELFF. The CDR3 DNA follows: TGCGCCAGCAGCCAATGGACTAGCGGGAACACCGGGGAGCTGTTTTTT.

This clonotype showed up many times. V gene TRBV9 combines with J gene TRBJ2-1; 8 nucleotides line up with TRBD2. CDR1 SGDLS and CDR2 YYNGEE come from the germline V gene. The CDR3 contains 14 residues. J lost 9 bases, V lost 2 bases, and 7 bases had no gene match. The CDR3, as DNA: TGTGCCAGCAGCGTGAACCCAGCGGGGGCTGAGCAGTTCTTC. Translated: CASSVNPAGAEQFF.

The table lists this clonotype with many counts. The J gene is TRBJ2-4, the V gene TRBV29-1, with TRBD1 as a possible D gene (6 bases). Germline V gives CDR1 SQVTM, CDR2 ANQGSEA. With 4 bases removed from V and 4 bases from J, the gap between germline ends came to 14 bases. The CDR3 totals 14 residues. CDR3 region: CSVAPDSSKNIQYF. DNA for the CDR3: TGCAGCGTTGCTCCGGACAGCTCAAAAAACATTCAGTACTTC.

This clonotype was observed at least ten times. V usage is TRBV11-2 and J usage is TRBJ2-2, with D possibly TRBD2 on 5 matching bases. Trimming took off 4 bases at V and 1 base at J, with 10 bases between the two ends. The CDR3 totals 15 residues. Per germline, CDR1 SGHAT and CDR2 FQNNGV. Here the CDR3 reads CASSSVRGNTGELFF. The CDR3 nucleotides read TGTGCCAGCAGCTCCGTCCGGGGGAACACCGGGGAGCTGTTTTTT.

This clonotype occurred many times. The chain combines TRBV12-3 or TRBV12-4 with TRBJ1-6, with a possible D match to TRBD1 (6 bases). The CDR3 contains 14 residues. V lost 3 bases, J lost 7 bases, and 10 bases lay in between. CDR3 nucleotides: TGTGCCAGCAGTTTCCCAGGGGAAAATTCACCCCTCCACTTT. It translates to CASSFPGENSPLHF.

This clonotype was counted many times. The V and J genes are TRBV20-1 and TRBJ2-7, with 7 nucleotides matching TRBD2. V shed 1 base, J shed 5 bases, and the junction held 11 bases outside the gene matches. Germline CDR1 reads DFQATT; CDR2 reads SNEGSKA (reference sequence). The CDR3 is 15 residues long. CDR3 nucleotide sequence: TGCAGTGCTAGAGTAGTGGGGGGGTCTGGCCACGAGCAGTACGTC. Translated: CSARVVGGSGHEQYV.

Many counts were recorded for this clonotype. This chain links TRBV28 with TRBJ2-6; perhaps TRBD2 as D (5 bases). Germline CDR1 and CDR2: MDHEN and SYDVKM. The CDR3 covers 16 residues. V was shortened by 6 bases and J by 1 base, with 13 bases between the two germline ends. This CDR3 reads CASSRTDLSGANVLTF. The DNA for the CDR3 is TGTGCCAGCAGCCGGACTGACTTATCTGGGGCCAACGTCCTGACTTTC.

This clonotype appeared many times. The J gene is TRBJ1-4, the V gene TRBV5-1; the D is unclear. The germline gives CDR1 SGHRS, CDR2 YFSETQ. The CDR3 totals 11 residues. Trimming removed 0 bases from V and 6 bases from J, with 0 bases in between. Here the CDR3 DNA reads TGCGCCAGCAGCTTGGATGAAAAACTGTTTTTT. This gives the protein CASSLDEKLFF.

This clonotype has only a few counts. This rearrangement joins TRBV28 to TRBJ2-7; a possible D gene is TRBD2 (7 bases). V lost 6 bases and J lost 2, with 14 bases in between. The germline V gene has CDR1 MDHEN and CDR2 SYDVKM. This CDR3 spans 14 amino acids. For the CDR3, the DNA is TGTGCCAGCAGCCCGGGGGGCAGGCCCTACGAGCAGTACGTC. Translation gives CASSPGGRPYEQYV.

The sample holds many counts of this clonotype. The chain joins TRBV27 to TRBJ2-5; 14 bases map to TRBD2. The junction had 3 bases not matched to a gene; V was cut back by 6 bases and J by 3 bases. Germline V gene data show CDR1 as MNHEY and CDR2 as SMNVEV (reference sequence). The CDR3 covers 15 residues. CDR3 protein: CASSWGLAGEETQYF. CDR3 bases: TGTGCCAGCAGCTGGGGACTAGCGGGAGAAGAGACCCAGTACTTC.

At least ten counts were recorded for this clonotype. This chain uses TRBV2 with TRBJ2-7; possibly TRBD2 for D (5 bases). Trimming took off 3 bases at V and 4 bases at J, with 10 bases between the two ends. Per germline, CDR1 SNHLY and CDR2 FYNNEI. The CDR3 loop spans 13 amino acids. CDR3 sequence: CASSDMGEYEQYF. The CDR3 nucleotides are TGTGCCAGCAGTGACATGGGAGAATACGAGCAGTACTTC.

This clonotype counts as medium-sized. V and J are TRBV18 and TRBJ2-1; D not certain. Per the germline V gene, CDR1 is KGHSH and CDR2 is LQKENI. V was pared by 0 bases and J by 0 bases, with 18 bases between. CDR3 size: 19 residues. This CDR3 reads CASSPPLSFYSNSYNEQFF. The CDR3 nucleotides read TGTGCCAGCTCACCACCGTTATCGTTTTACTCAAACTCCTACAATGAGCAGTTCTTC.

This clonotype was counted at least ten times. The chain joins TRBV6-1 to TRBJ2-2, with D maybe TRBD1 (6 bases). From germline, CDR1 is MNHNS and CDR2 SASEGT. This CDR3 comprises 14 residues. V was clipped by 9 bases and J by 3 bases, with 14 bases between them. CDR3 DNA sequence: TGTGCCAGTCGCCAGGGGCTACACACCGGGGAGCTGTTTTTT. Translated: CASRQGLHTGELFF.

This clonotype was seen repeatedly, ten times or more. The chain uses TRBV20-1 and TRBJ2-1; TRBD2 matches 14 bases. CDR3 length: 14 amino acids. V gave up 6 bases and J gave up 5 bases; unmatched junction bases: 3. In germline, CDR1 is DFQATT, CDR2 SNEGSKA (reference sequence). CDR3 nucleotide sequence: TGCAGTGCACTGACTAGCGGGAGGGACAATGAGCAGTTCTTC. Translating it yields CSALTSGRDNEQFF.

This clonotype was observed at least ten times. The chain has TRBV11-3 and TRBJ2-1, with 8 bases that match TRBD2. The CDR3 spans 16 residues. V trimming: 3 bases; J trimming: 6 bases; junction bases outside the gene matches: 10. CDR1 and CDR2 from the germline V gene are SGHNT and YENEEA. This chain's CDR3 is CASSFRSSGSGNEQFF. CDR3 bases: TGTGCCAGCAGCTTTAGGTCTAGCGGGTCGGGCAATGAGCAGTTCTTC.

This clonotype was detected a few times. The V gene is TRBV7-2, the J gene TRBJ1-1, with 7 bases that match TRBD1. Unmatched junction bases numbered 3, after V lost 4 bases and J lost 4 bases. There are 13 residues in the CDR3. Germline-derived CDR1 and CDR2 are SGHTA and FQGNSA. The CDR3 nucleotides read TGTGCCAGCAGCTCCAGGGGGTTCACTGAAGCTTTCTTT. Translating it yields CASSSRGFTEAFF.

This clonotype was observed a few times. The CDR3 coding sequence is TGTGCCAGCAGCTTCCTCCGGGGGGAGCTCGTCAACACCGGGGAGCTGTTTTTT. It specifies CASSFLRGELVNTGELFF. V is TRBV7-3 and J is TRBJ2-2, with TRBD2 identical over 7 bases. Germline CDR1 is SGHTA and CDR2 is FQGTGA. V lost 3 bases to trimming and J lost 2 bases; unmatched junction nucleotides: 12. CDR3 length: 18 amino acids.

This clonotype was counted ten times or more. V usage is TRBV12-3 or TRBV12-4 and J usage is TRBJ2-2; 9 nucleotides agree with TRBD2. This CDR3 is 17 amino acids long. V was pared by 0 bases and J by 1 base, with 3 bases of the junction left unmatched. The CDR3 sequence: CASSLAPLAGNTGELFF. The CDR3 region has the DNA TGTGCCAGCAGTTTAGCCCCACTAGCGGGGAACACCGGGGAGCTGTTTTTT.

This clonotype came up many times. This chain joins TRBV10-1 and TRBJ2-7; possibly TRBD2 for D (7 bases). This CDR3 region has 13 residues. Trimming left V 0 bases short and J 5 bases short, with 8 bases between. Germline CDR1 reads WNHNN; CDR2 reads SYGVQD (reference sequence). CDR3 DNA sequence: TGCGCCAGCAGTGAGTCCGGGGGGCACGAGCAGTACGTC. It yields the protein CASSESGGHEQYV.

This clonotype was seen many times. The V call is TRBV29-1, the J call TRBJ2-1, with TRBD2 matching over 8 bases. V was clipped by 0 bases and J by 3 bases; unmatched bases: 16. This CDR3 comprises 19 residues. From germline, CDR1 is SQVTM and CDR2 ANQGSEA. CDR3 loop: CSVEDGGGPGRGYYNEQFF. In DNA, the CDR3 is TGCAGCGTTGAAGACGGCGGGGGCCCCGGGAGGGGATACTACAATGAGCAGTTCTTC.

This chain's CDR3 is CASRGPGTKPHEQYF. The CDR3 nucleotides read TGTGCCAGCAGGGGACCCGGGACTAAACCCCACGAGCAGTACTTC. The rearrangement uses TRBV6-2 or TRBV6-3 and TRBJ2-7; TRBD2 matches 7 bases. Trimming cost V 6 bases and J 5 bases; bases outside gene matches: 13. The CDR3 contains 15 residues. The germline V gene has CDR1 MNHEY and CDR2 SVGEGT.

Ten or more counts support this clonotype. Written as DNA, the CDR3 is TGTGCCAGCAGCTTAGGGGGACTAGCGGGAGACTCCTACGAGCAGTACTTC. Its translation: CASSLGGLAGDSYEQYF. This chain links TRBV7-9 with TRBJ2-7; TRBD2 aligns across 14 bases. CDR1 is SEHNR and CDR2 is FQNEAQ in the germline V gene (reference sequence). This CDR3 is 17 amino acids long. Trimming cost V 1 base and J 0 bases; bases outside gene matches: 2.

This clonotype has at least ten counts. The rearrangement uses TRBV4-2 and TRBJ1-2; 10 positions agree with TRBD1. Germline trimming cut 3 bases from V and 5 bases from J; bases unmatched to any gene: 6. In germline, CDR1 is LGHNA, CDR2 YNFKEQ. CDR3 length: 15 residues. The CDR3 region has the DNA TGTGCCAGCAGCCAGGGGACAGGGGCGTCTTATGGCTACACCTTC. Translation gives CASSQGTGASYGYTF.

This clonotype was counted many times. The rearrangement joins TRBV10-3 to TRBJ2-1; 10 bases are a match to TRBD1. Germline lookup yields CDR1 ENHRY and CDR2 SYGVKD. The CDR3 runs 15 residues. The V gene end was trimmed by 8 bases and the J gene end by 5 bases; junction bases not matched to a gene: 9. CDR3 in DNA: TGTGCCATCTTACATCAGGACAGGGGGGACAATGAGCAGTTCTTC. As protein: CAILHQDRGDNEQFF.